This T cell receptor (beta chain) was captured in a study of vaccination and CD4 T cells after COVID-19. The Oncomine TCR Beta short-read assay sequenced DNA from cultured CD4+ T cells. TCRdb reprocessed the PCR reads with MiXCR, giving one entry per CDR3 protein. This sample carries fewer than 20,000 distinct CDR3 sequences, roughly 56% of them seen once, and the ten largest clones take approximately 32%. With regard to this clonotype: The antigen is unknown.

Treatment here: roughly 10-day PBMC culture with coronavirus spike peptide pools or control peptides (ViraFEST assay). ViraFEST expanded antigen-specific T cells with peptide pools, then sequenced TCRs. V lost 4 bases and J 4 bases, leaving 14 bases between the germline ends. CDR3 length equals 15 residues. Study observations and caveats: Within convalescent individuals, 304 out of 307 vaccine-specific clones proved to be spike mono-reactive.

V gene TRBV12-3 or TRBV12-4 combines with J gene TRBJ1-5; D remains unclear. The sample consisted of cultured CD4+ T cells from blood, taken after SARS-CoV-2 vaccination. The sequence derives from a human donor with COVID-19. The CDR3 protein is CASSSATSRNQPQHF. The CDR3 DNA sequence: TGTGCCAGCAGTTCCGCAACGAGCCGGAATCAGCCCCAGCATTTT.